Below, one TCR beta chain is given with its context. The antigen is not known. The sample belongs to a study of shared clonotypes between healthy human individuals. Findings of the study overall: The study generally estimated greater richness for naive than memory subsets.

Germline CDR1 is SEHNR and CDR2 is FQNEAQ (reference sequence). CDR3 length: 15 amino acids. Deletions cut 9 bases from V and 4 bases from J, with 18 bases between. Source study methods: Junction-only immunoSEQ sequences carried no quality scores, so filtering differed. Measured with immunoSEQ multiplex PCR; TCRdb has only the in-frame clones, and not every one. D and trimming come from the DNA, and the V and J calls and clone size come from that table. Of roughly 2,300,000 clones listed, less than 95% are singletons. This receptor was obtained from a man younger than 35 in good health. Some clones in this sample may be carry-over from other donors' samples. The chain recombines TRBV7-9 with TRBJ2-2, with D possibly matching TRBD2 (5 bases). Sample: naive CD4+ T cells from PBMCs. Documented subset: CD45RA+ positively selected. CDR3 sequence: CASPRRSDGTGELFF. The CDR3 nucleotides are TGTGCCAGTCCGAGGCGTAGCGACGGCACCGGGGAGCTGTTTTTT. The entire variable domain, with the rest obtained from reference TRBV7-9 and TRBJ2-2, is as follows: DTGVSQNPRHKITKRGQNVTFRCDPISEHNRLYWYRQTLGQGPEFLTYFQNEAQLEKSRLLSDRFSAERPKGSFSTLEIQRTEQGDSAMYLCASPRRSDGTGELFFGEGSRLTVL.